Listed below are T cell receptor beta chains from one sample, sequenced in a study of tumor-infiltrating lymphocytes in primary liver carcinoma. MiXCR was run by TCRdb on the multiplex PCR reads, yielding one entry per CDR3 protein. The table shows 20,000 or so distinct CDR3 sequences, with approximately 72% occurring only once. The sample comprised liver tumor tissue from sampling region 1. Receptors originate from a man aged 35 to 55 with primary liver carcinoma and hepatitis B virus infection. The CDR3 runs from the conserved cysteine through the conserved F or W. The order of the fields is clone size, D gene, V gene, J gene, CDR3 protein, CDR3 DNA. D genes are given only for firm matches. Clone size is shown for a subset of rows, as once, few, many or a class of expanded clone.

>NA|NA|TRBV4-1|TRBJ1-2
CASSQGERNYGYTF
TGCGCCAGCAGTCAAGGGGAGAGGAACTATGGCTATACCTTC
>NA|NA|TRBV9|TRBJ2-2
CASSRETRGTGELFF
TGTGCCAGCAGCCGTGAGACCCGAGGGACCGGGGAGCTGTTTTTT
>NA|TRBD2|TRBV5-1|TRBJ2-7
CASNLEASGPDRLCEQYF
TGCGCCAGCAACTTGGAGGCTAGCGGGCCCGATAGGCTCTGCGAGCAGTACTTC
>NA|NA|TRBV5-1|TRBJ2-7
CATSLSLGGGQHYEQYF
TGCGCCACTAGCTTGTCTCTCGGAGGGGGACAGCACTACGAGCAGTACTTC
>NA|TRBD2|TRBV19|TRBJ2-7
CASSIVGGSYEQYF
TGTGCCAGTAGTATAGTTGGCGGGAGTTACGAGCAGTACTTC
>NA|NA|TRBV29-1|TRBJ2-7
CSVTGVPSYEQYF
TGCAGCGTTACAGGTGTTCCCTCCTACGAGCAGTATTTC
>NA|TRBD2|TRBV11-2|TRBJ2-5
CAGSQSPSGGKETQYF
TGTGCCGGCAGCCAATCTCCTAGCGGAGGGAAAGAGACCCAGTACTTC
>few|NA|TRBV5-4|TRBJ1-1
CASRSGDGTEAFF
TGTGCCAGCAGGAGCGGCGATGGCACTGAAGCCTTCTTT
>NA|NA|TRBV27|TRBJ2-7
CTSSSKLCEQYF
TGTACCAGCAGTTCTAAACTCTGCGAGCAGTACTTC
>NA|NA|TRBV6-4|TRBJ2-1
CARSERGSEDGQFF
TGTGCCAGGAGTGAGCGTGGGAGTGAAGATGGGCAGTTCTTC
>NA|NA|TRBV14|TRBJ2-2
CASSQGQFTGGLFF
TGTGCCAGTAGCCAAGGACAGTTTACCGGGGGGCTGTTTTTT
>NA|NA|TRBV4-3|TRBJ2-7
CASSQDREIPYEPYF
TGCGCCAGCAGCCAAGATCGGGAGATTCCCTATGAGCCGTACTTC
>medium-sized|NA|TRBV12-3/TRBV12-4|TRBJ1-5
CASSFEGNNQPQHF
TGTGCCAGCAGTTTTGAGGGTAACAATCAGCCCCAGCATTTT
>NA|TRBD2|TRBV5-6|TRBJ2-1
CASSFPILAGNERFF
TGTGCCAGCAGCTTCCCCATCCTAGCGGGCAATGAGCGGTTCTTC
>NA|NA|TRBV4-2|TRBJ1-5
CANRQGEGSGRLSNQPQHF
TGTGCCAACAGGCAAGGGGAGGGGTCCGGACGGCTTAGCAATCAGCCCCAGCATTTT
>NA|TRBD2|TRBV5-1|TRBJ2-3
CTSSSTPSGSTDTQYF
TGCACTAGCAGCTCGACCCCTAGCGGATCCACAGATACGCAGTATTTT
>medium-sized|NA|TRBV6-1|TRBJ2-7
CASSEAGQGWNEQYF
TGTGCCAGCAGTGAAGCGGGTCAAGGGTGGAACGAGCAGTACTTC
>once|TRBD1|TRBV4-1|TRBJ1-6
CACSHHLQGADSPPHF
TGCGCCTGCAGTCACCACCTACAGGGGGCGGATTCACCCCCCCACTTT